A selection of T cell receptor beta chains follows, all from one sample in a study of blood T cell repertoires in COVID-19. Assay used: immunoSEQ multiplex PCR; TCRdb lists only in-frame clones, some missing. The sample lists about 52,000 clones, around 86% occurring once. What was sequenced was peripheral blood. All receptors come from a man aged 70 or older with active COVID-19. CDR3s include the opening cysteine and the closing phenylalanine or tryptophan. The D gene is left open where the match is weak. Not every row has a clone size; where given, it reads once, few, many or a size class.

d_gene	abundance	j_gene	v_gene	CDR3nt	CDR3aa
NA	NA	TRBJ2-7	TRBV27	TGTGCCAGCAGTTTATGGGGGGGGCCCCGCGAGCAGTACTTC	CASSLWGGPREQYF
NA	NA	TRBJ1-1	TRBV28	TGTGCCAGCAGTTTATGGTCAGGGGTGGAAGACGCTTTCTTT	CASSLWSGVEDAFF
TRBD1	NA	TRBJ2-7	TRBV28	TGTGCCAGCAGGGCGCTGCTACAGGGGTACGAGCAGTACTTC	CASRALLQGYEQYF
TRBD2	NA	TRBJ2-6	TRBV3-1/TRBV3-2	TGTGCCAGCAGCCAAGGAGCGGGGATGTACTCTGGGGCCAACGTCCTGACTTTC	CASSQGAGMYSGANVLTF
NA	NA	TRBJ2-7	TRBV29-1	TGCAGCGTTGTCCTCCAAGGGGGGGGAGCCCACGAGCAGTACTTC	CSVVLQGGGAHEQYF
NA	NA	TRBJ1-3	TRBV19	TGTGCCAGTTCTCTAAACTCTGGAAACACCATATATTTT	CASSLNSGNTIYF
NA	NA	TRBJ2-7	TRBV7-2	TGTGCCAGCAGCTTAAGGTGGGGGCCCCGATCTCACTACGAGCAGTACTTC	CASSLRWGPRSHYEQYF
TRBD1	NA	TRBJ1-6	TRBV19	TGTGCCAGTATGGAGGACAGGAGGGCCAATTCACCCCTCCACTTT	CASMEDRRANSPLHF
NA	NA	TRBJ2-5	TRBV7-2	TGTGCCAGCAGCTTAGCAGCGGGGTCAGGGGCCCAGTACTTC	CASSLAAGSGAQYF
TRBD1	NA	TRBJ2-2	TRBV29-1	TGCAGCGCCGCGTCCGGGACAGCAAACACCGGGGAGCTGTTTTTT	CSAASGTANTGELFF
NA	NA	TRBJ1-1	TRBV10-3	TGTGCCATCAGTGTTGACGGGATGAACACTGAAGCTTTCTTT	CAISVDGMNTEAFF
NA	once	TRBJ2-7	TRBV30	TGTGCCTGGAGTGTACCCGGGAATCCGCGATACGAGCAGTACTTC	CAWSVPGNPRYEQYF
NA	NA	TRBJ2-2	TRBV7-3	TGTGCCAGCAGCCCGAGGACTGATTGGATCGGGGAGCTGTTTTTT	CASSPRTDWIGELFF
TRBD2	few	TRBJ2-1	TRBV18	TGTGCCAGCTCACCACAGGTAGCGGGAGCTAGTTACAATGAGCAGTTCTTC	CASSPQVAGASYNEQFF
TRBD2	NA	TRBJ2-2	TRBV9	TGTGCCAGCAGCGTAGCTGGGGGGGTAAACACCGGGGAGCTGTTTTTT	CASSVAGGVNTGELFF
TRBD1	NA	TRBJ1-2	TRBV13	TGTGCCAGCAGCCAACGACAGGGGGCTCAGGGTGGCTACACCTTC	CASSQRQGAQGGYTF
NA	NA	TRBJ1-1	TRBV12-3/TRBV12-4	TGTGCCAGCAGTGACAAGATGAACACTGAAGCTTTCTTT	CASSDKMNTEAFF
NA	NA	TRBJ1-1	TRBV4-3	TGCGCCAGCAGCCATGACAACCGCAGGGACACTGAAGCTTTCTTT	CASSHDNRRDTEAFF
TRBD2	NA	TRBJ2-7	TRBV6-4	TGTGCCAGCAGCGAAGTCAGCCTAGCGGGGGGGAACGAGCAGTACTTC	CASSEVSLAGGNEQYF
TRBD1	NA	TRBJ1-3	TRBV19	TGTGCCTCAGGGGGGTACTCTGGAAACACCATATATTTT	CASGGYSGNTIYF
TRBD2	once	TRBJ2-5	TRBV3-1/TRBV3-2	TGTGCCAGCAGCCGAAGCGGGGGGGCCAAGACCCAGTACTTC	CASSRSGGAKTQYF
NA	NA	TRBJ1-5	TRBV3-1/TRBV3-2	TGTGCCAGCAGCCAAGATCAGGGGAATCAGCCCCAGCATTTT	CASSQDQGNQPQHF
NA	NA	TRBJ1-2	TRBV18	TGTGCCAGCTCACCAGGGGGCCTCAACTATGGCTACACCTTC	CASSPGGLNYGYTF
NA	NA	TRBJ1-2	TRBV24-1	TGTGCCACCAGTGATTTAATGGGAGCGGGCTACACCTTC	CATSDLMGAGYTF
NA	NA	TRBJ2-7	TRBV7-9	TGTGCCAGCACCAATATAAGCCCCGAGCAGTACTTC	CASTNISPEQYF
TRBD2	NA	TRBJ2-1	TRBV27	TGTGCCAGCGGGGCAACGACTAGCGGGAATGAGCAGTTCTTC	CASGATTSGNEQFF